This T cell receptor beta chain was sequenced during a study of CD8+ T cells in alopecia areata. Study-wide context: Tofacitinib was given for 6 to 18 months, then stopped for 6 months. Scoring of treated patients' severity used the percentage of affected scalp area.

Treatment here: oral pan-JAK inhibitor, 5-10 mg twice daily. The researchers isolated CD4+ and CD8+ T cells from PBMCs by sorting. Investigators isolated RNA and reverse transcribed it into cDNA to act as the sequencing template. Sequencing used immunoSEQ multiplex PCR; TCRdb keeps in-frame clones, though not all of them. The profile shows under 150,000 clones, around 54% of them singletons. This clone occurred once. Germline lookup yields CDR1 SQVTM and CDR2 ANQGSEA. Trimming left V 0 bases short and J 2 bases short, with 17 bases between. The CDR3 is made up of 16 amino acids. This specimen consisted of CD4+ T cells sorted from blood, obtained at week 24, from a patient treated with tofacitinib. This rearrangement joins TRBV29-1 to TRBJ2-7, with unresolved D. This TCR came from a human donor with alopecia areata. The CDR3 DNA sequence: TGCAGCGTTGAAGAGGGCAGGACCTTCCAAGCCTACGAGCAGTACTTC. This gives the protein CSVEEGRTFQAYEQYF.